This entry lists 29 T cell receptor beta chains sequenced from one sample in a study of blood T cell repertoires in COVID-19. Data came from immunoSEQ multiplex PCR; TCRdb stores just in-frame clones and leaves some out. The repertoire includes under 500,000 clones, around nine tenths of them detected once, and approximately 2% sits in the top ten. Source material: PBMCs or T cells enriched from blood (not recorded which). These receptor sequences come from a woman under 30 with acute COVID-19.

This clone was detected many times. For the CDR3, the DNA is TGTGCCAGTAGAGGAACAGGGAATCAGCCCCAGCATTTT. This translates into CASRGTGNQPQHF. The rearrangement uses TRBV19 and TRBJ1-5; TRBD1 might be the D (6 bases). The germline V and J ends were trimmed by 6 bases and 4 bases, with 10 bases remaining between them. Per germline, CDR1 LNHDA and CDR2 SQIVND (reference sequence). The CDR3 has 13 residues.

The chain joins TRBV27 to TRBJ2-7, with D tentatively TRBD2 (5 bases). The V gene lost 6 bases and the J gene lost 6 bases, with 12 bases spanning the gap. There are 12 residues in the CDR3. CDR1 is MNHEY and CDR2 is SMNVEV in the germline V gene (reference sequence). CDR3: CASSPTGFEQYF. CDR3 nucleotides: TGTGCCAGCAGCCCGACGGGGTTCGAGCAGTACTTC.

J is TRBJ1-4 and V is TRBV2; the D gene is possibly TRBD1 (6 bases). The CDR3 contains 14 residues. Trimming stripped 8 bases from V and 4 bases from J, with 14 bases between. Looked up from germline, CDR1 is SNHLY and CDR2 is FYNNEI. This CDR3 is CASDSARGNEKLFF. Here the CDR3 DNA reads TGTGCCAGCGACTCGGCCAGGGGTAATGAAAAACTGTTTTTT.

This sequence joins TRBV6-5 and TRBJ1-2, with 7 bases lining up with TRBD1. The CDR3 is made up of 14 amino acids. Germline lookup yields CDR1 MNHEY and CDR2 SVGAGI. Losses at the gene ends were 6 bases for V and 4 bases for J; bases not matched to a gene: 8. CDR3 sequence: CASRDREVLYGYTF. The CDR3 region has the DNA TGTGCCAGCAGAGACAGGGAGGTACTCTATGGCTACACCTTC.

V usage is TRBV10-1 and J usage is TRBJ2-3, with TRBD2 matching 9 bases. The CDR3 has 14 amino acids. V lost 4 bases and J lost 9; bases outside the gene matches: 8. Germline V lookup: CDR1 WNHNN, CDR2 SYGVQD (reference sequence). CDR3 nucleotide sequence: TGCGCCAGCAGTGGTTTAGCGGGGGCCAGGACGCAGTATTTT. This sequence encodes CASSGLAGARTQYF.

V gene TRBV27 combines with J gene TRBJ2-3; D might be TRBD2 (6 bases). The CDR3 is 14 amino acids. Germline V CDR1 and CDR2: MNHEY, SMNVEV (reference sequence). With 7 bases removed from V and 1 base from J, the gap between germline ends came to 12 bases. CDR3 DNA sequence: TGTGCCAGCACCTTCTCGGGGGGCACAGATACGCAGTATTTT. As protein: CASTFSGGTDTQYF.

The chain couples TRBV12-3 or TRBV12-4 to TRBJ2-7, with TRBD2 matching over 9 bases. With V trimmed by 6 bases and J by 3 bases, 3 bases remained unmatched. This CDR3 spans 13 amino acids. The CDR3 region has the DNA TGTGCCAGCAGAAATAGCGGGAGCTACGAGCAGTACTTC. This translates into CASRNSGSYEQYF.

CDR3 in amino acids: CASSPSGFQRAFF. In DNA form, the CDR3 reads TGTGCCAGCAGCCCTTCCGGGTTCCAGAGAGCTTTCTTT. The gene calls are TRBV6-2 or TRBV6-3 and TRBJ1-1, with D hard to call. The germline V and J ends were trimmed by 6 bases and 10 bases, with 18 bases remaining between them. The CDR3 spans 13 residues. CDR1 is MNHEY and CDR2 is SVGEGT in the germline V gene.

This clone has only a few counts. V and J are TRBV5-5 and TRBJ2-7, with TRBD1 matching over 7 bases. Germline CDR1 and CDR2: SGHKS and YYEKEE (reference sequence). V lost 6 bases and J lost 0; bases outside the gene matches: 6. The CDR3 is 14 amino acids. CDR3 protein: CASKRTGPSYEQYF. CDR3 bases: TGTGCCAGCAAGAGGACAGGTCCCTCCTACGAGCAGTACTTC.

The gene calls are TRBV11-2 and TRBJ2-1, with 8 bases matching TRBD1. Trimming removed 5 bases from V and 12 bases from J; junction bases left unmatched: 3. The V gene's germline CDR1 is SGHAT and CDR2 FQNNGV. The CDR3 is made up of 11 amino acids. The CDR3 bases are TGTGCCAGCAGCGCTACAGGGGGGCAGTTCTTC. Amino acids: CASSATGGQFF.

The chain couples TRBV7-2 to TRBJ2-3, with 7 bases fitting TRBD2. Germline lookup yields CDR1 SGHTA and CDR2 FQGNSA. The CDR3 has 15 residues. Trimming took 1 base from V and 3 from J; bases not matched to a gene: 4. The CDR3 bases are TGTGCCAGCAGCTTAGTATCTAGCGGTACAGATACGCAGTATTTT. It encodes CASSLVSSGTDTQYF.

The sample holds one count of this clone. CDR3 in DNA: TGTGCCAGCAGCTTATATGCGGGAGTAAGGGCCGGGGAGCTGTTTTTT. Residues: CASSLYAGVRAGELFF. The chain is built from TRBV13 and TRBJ2-2; 7 nucleotides line up with TRBD2. CDR3 size: 16 residues. V dropped 2 bases and J dropped 6; count of bases not matched to a gene: 9. Germline values: CDR1 PRHDT, CDR2 FYEKMQ (reference sequence). Drawing the rest from reference TRBV13 and TRBJ2-2, the complete variable domain is AAGVIQSPRHLIKEKRETATLKCYPIPRHDTVYWYQQGPGQDPQFLISFYEKMQSDKGSIPDRFSAQQFSDYHSELNMSSLELGDSALYFCASSLYAGVRAGELFFGEGSRLTVL.

The V gene is TRBV11-2, the J gene TRBJ1-4; D may be TRBD1 (6 bases). V was trimmed by 2 bases and J by 10 bases, leaving 17 bases between them. The CDR3 is 15 amino acids. The germline CDR1 and CDR2 sequences are SGHAT and FQNNGV. The DNA of the CDR3 is TGTGCCAGCAGCTTACCAAGGGGGAGGGGAGGAAAACTGTTTTTT. It is translated as CASSLPRGRGGKLFF.

The J gene is TRBJ2-7, the V gene TRBV27, with D hard to call. Germline CDR1 and CDR2: MNHEY and SMNVEV (reference sequence). With 2 bases removed from V and 7 bases from J, the gap between germline ends came to 15 bases. There are 14 residues in the CDR3. CDR3 region: CASSLMAVGREQYF. For the CDR3, the DNA is TGTGCCAGCAGTTTAATGGCGGTGGGTCGGGAGCAGTACTTC.

The sample holds one count of this clone. The junction departs from germline at one end; a sequencing error may be responsible. This chain links TRBV6-5 with TRBJ1-6; 7 nucleotides align to TRBD1. Germline V gives CDR1 MNHEY, CDR2 SVGAGI. CDR3 length: 15 amino acids. In nucleotides, the CDR3 is TGTGCCAGCAGGAGAGCCGCAGGGGGAAATTCACCCCTCCAATTT. Its translation is CASRRAAGGNSPLQF.

V gene TRBV27 combines with J gene TRBJ2-7; 7 bases are a match to TRBD1. Germline V lookup: CDR1 MNHEY, CDR2 SMNVEV (reference sequence). Losses at the gene ends were 5 bases for V and 2 bases for J; bases not matched to a gene: 6. This CDR3 contains 14 residues. The CDR3 region has the DNA TGTGCCAGCAGTAACCGGGACAGTGCCTACGAGCAGTACTTC. This encodes CASSNRDSAYEQYF.

There are a few counts of this clone. CDR3 protein: CASSRGHLNQPQHF. The CDR3 DNA sequence: TGCGCCAGCAGCCGCGGACACTTAAATCAGCCCCAGCATTTT. The chain uses TRBV4-1 and TRBJ1-5, with D possibly matching TRBD1 (5 bases). Between the trimmed V and J ends, which lost 4 bases and 4 bases, there was a span of 11 bases. The CDR3 extends over 14 amino acids. CDR1 is MGHRA, CDR2 YSYEKL, per germline.

This clone was seen more than once but under ten times. The V and J genes are TRBV30 and TRBJ1-6; no clear D gene. Germline CDR1 GTSNPN, CDR2 SVGIG (reference sequence). V shed 2 bases and J shed 9 bases, with 14 bases lying between them. The CDR3 has 14 amino acids. The CDR3 spells CAWSWRVASSPLHF. The CDR3 DNA is TGTGCCTGGAGTTGGAGGGTGGCAAGTTCACCCCTCCACTTT. Based on the CDR3 plus reference TRBV30 and TRBJ1-6, the full variable domain is SQTIHQWPATLVQPVGSPLSLECTVEGTSNPNLYWYRQAAGRGLQLLFYSVGIGQISSEVPQNLSASRPQDRQFILSSKKLLLSDSGFYLCAWSWRVASSPLHFGNGTRLTVT.

This chain joins TRBV6-5 and TRBJ1-1, with a weak D call TRBD1 (5 bases). Trimming took off 7 bases at V and 4 bases at J, with 13 bases between the two ends. CDR3 length: 13 amino acids. Germline CDR1 MNHEY, CDR2 SVGAGI. The CDR3 DNA reads as TGTGCCAGCACTAGGGGCAGGGTCACTGAAGCTTTCTTT. It translates to CASTRGRVTEAFF.

The J gene is TRBJ2-3, the V gene TRBV19; 8 nucleotides align to TRBD2. Germline V gene lookup returns CDR1 LNHDA and CDR2 SQIVND (reference sequence). This CDR3 region has 16 residues. V gave up 3 bases and J gave up 4 bases; unmatched junction bases: 9. CDR3 residues: CASSMKREPRADTQYF. DNA of the CDR3: TGTGCCAGTAGTATGAAGCGGGAGCCGAGAGCAGATACGCAGTATTTT.

The V and J genes are TRBV7-8 and TRBJ2-2; 7 bases line up with TRBD1. The CDR3 runs to 15 residues. Germline assignment: CDR1 SGHVS and CDR2 FQNEAQ. V was pared by 3 bases and J by 2 bases, with 3 bases of the junction left unmatched. CDR3 DNA: TGTGCCAGCAGCTTCCGGGACAGTAACACCGGGGAGCTGTTTTTT. This encodes CASSFRDSNTGELFF.

In the case of this clone: Mismatch with germline at one junction end may stem from a read error. The chain links TRBV18 to TRBJ1-1; 9 bases are a match to TRBD1. This CDR3 is 14 amino acids long. Germline V gives CDR1 KGHSH, CDR2 LQKENI. As DNA, the CDR3 is TGTGCCAGATCACAGGGGGCGAGGTACACTGAAGCTTTCTTT. As protein: CARSQGARYTEAFF. Looking up the rest from reference TRBV18 and TRBJ1-1 gives the full variable domain: NAGVMQNPRHLVRRRGQEARLRCSPMKGHSHVYWYRQLPEEGLKFMVYLQKENIIDESGMPKERFSAEFPKEGPSILRIQQVVRGDSAAYFCARSQGARYTEAFFGQGTRLTVV.

The J gene is TRBJ1-5, the V gene TRBV20-1; D call uncertain. Germline values: CDR1 DFQATT, CDR2 SNEGSKA (reference sequence). V lost 6 bases, J lost 11 bases, and 14 bases lay in between. CDR3 length: 11 residues. This CDR3 reads CSAPRGVAQHF. The DNA for the CDR3 is TGCAGTGCCCCCCGGGGAGTGGCCCAGCATTTT.

This clone was seen a single time. The chain is built from TRBV6-5 and TRBJ2-1; the D gene is possibly TRBD2 (5 bases). The length of the CDR3 is 12 residues. Trimming pared 8 bases from V and 5 bases from J, leaving 10 bases between. Germline CDR1 is MNHEY and CDR2 is SVGAGI. The CDR3 coding sequence is TGTGCCAGCGGAGGCGCGAACAATGAGCAGTTCTTC. This codes for CASGGANNEQFF.

In this sample, this clone turned up a few times. A junction end diverges from the germline sequence, so it may reflect a read error. The rearrangement uses TRBV7-9 and TRBJ1-5; 10 positions agree with TRBD1. The CDR3 is 15 amino acids. CDR1 SEHNR and CDR2 FQNEAQ come from the germline V gene (reference sequence). The CDR3 coding sequence is TGTGCCAGCAGCTACCAGGGACAGGGGAATCCGCCCCAGCATTTT. Its protein product is CASSYQGQGNPPQHF.

The V gene is TRBV11-2, the J gene TRBJ1-1; the D gene is possibly TRBD1 (5 bases). CDR1 SGHAT and CDR2 FQNNGV come from the germline V gene. The ends were cut back, 5 bases at V and 1 base at J, with 20 bases in the middle. This CDR3 contains 17 residues. CDR3 bases: TGTGCCAGCAGCGCGTCGTATTACATGGGGCGGAACACTGAAGCTTTCTTT. Translating it yields CASSASYYMGRNTEAFF.

This clone has just a few counts. The genes are TRBV27 and TRBJ1-5; D is ambiguous. The CDR3 covers 13 residues. Trimming shortened V by 0 bases and J by 7 bases, and 7 bases separated the two germline ends. CDR1 and CDR2 (germline): MNHEY, SMNVEV (reference sequence). The CDR3 nucleotides read TGTGCCAGCAGTTTATCCAGGATCCAGCCCCAGCATTTT. Translating gives CASSLSRIQPQHF.

The V call is TRBV7-9, the J call TRBJ1-4; 9 bases map to TRBD1. V shed 6 bases, J shed 8 bases, and the junction held 10 bases outside the gene matches. Germline-derived CDR1 and CDR2 are SEHNR and FQNEAQ (reference sequence). The CDR3 runs to 15 residues. The CDR3 reads CASSLVGTGREKLFF. CDR3 DNA sequence: TGTGCCAGCAGTTTGGTCGGGACAGGGCGAGAAAAACTGTTTTTT.

The chain uses TRBV2 and TRBJ2-6, with 11 bases lining up with TRBD1. V was pared by 8 bases and J by 2 bases, with 14 bases of the junction left unmatched. Germline CDR1 SNHLY, CDR2 FYNNEI. The CDR3 has 19 amino acids. Here the CDR3 DNA reads TGTGCCAGCGTCCTTGCTGTGGGACAGGGGGACACTGGGGCCAACGTCCTGACTTTC. This codes for CASVLAVGQGDTGANVLTF.